These 9 T cell receptor beta chains came from one sample sequenced in a study of Graves' ophthalmopathy and Graves' hyperthyroidism. Amplification of TCR beta CDR3 regions used RNA transcripts. Investigators did first-round RT-PCR with HTBI primers, then second-round multiplex PCR. MiXCR was run by TCRdb on the multiplex PCR reads, yielding one entry per CDR3 protein. The data contain some 350,000 distinct CDR3 sequences, about 18% of them seen just once; the ten biggest clones take up 2.4%. The sample was peripheral blood. The receptors here all came from an adult woman with stable Graves' hyperthyroidism.

This clonotype was observed at least ten times. V usage is TRBV11-2 and J usage is TRBJ2-2, with D unresolved. The CDR3 contains 16 residues. CDR1 is SGHAT, CDR2 FQNNGV, per germline. Trimming shortened V by 1 base and J by 1 base, and 10 bases separated the two germline ends. CDR3: CASSLVEVMNTGELFF. CDR3 DNA sequence: TGTGCCAGCAGCTTAGTAGAGGTGATGAACACCGGGGAGCTGTTTTTT.

To note about this clonotype: This may be a read error: a much more frequent sequence differs by one nucleotide. The chain recombines TRBV6-2 or TRBV6-3 with TRBJ2-5; TRBD1 might be the D (6 bases). CDR3 size: 17 residues. Germline-derived CDR1 and CDR2 are MNHEY and SVGEGT. The DNA of the CDR3 is TGTGCCAACAGTTACTCTATCGGCAGGGGCGATGGAGAGACCCAGTACTTC. As protein: CANSYSIGRGDGETQYF.

This clonotype has at least ten counts. This sequence joins TRBV7-9 and TRBJ2-7, with TRBD1 as a possible D gene (6 bases). Germline loops: CDR1 SEHNR, CDR2 FQNEAQ (reference sequence). There are 12 residues in the CDR3. V was pared by 5 bases and J by 5 bases, with 10 bases between. Here the CDR3 DNA reads TGTGCCAGCAGCACAGGGAGCCACGAGCAGTACTTC. It is translated as CASSTGSHEQYF.

The table lists this clonotype with a few counts. The V and J genes are TRBV29-1 and TRBJ2-5; tentatively, D is TRBD1 (6 bases). The CDR3 totals 12 residues. Germline V gene data show CDR1 as SQVTM and CDR2 as ANQGSEA. V was pared by 3 bases and J by 2 bases, with 7 bases between. This CDR3 is CSVETGQETQYF. CDR3 coding DNA: TGCAGCGTTGAGACAGGTCAAGAGACCCAGTACTTC.

The chain has TRBV28 and TRBJ2-7, with 12 bases identical to TRBD2. The CDR3 has 14 amino acids. Germline V CDR1 and CDR2: MDHEN, SYDVKM. After removal of 7 bases from V and 4 bases from J, the junction contained 5 bases not matched to a gene. This CDR3 is CASKGGTSGYEQYF. CDR3 sequence (DNA): TGTGCCAGCAAGGGGGGGACTAGCGGGTACGAGCAGTACTTC.

This clonotype was detected many times. The chain employs TRBV15 and TRBJ2-7; 7 bases map to TRBD1. In germline, CDR1 is LNHNV, CDR2 YYDKDF (reference sequence). This CDR3 has 15 amino acids. J lost 3 bases, V lost 0 bases, and 5 bases had no gene match. The CDR3 sequence is CATSRDVAGGYEQYF. As DNA, the CDR3 is TGTGCCACCAGCAGAGATGTCGCAGGGGGCTACGAGCAGTACTTC. The full variable domain, completed using reference TRBV15 and TRBJ2-7, is DAMVIQNPRYQVTQFGKPVTLSCSQTLNHNVMYWYQQKSSQAPKLLFHYYDKDFNNEADTPDNFQSRRPNTSFCFLDIRSPGLGDTAMYLCATSRDVAGGYEQYFGPGTRLTVT.

This clonotype came up a few times. This chain joins TRBV4-1 and TRBJ1-1, with TRBD1 matching over 7 bases. Germline-derived CDR1 and CDR2 are MGHRA and YSYEKL. The CDR3 covers 15 residues. Trimming cost V 4 bases and J 1 base; bases outside gene matches: 6. CDR3 protein: CASSLGDRENTEAFF. Here the CDR3 DNA reads TGCGCCAGCAGCCTTGGGGACAGAGAGAACACTGAAGCTTTCTTT.

This clonotype was detected many times. This chain connects TRBV20-1 to TRBJ2-7, with 13 bases fitting TRBD2. The CDR3 consists of 15 residues. CDR1 and CDR2 (germline): DFQATT, SNEGSKA (reference sequence). With 5 bases clipped from V and 5 bases from J, the junction kept 9 bases outside the gene matches. The CDR3 here is CSALLRLAGGDEQYF. CDR3 nucleotide sequence: TGCAGTGCTCTTCTGAGACTAGCGGGAGGAGACGAGCAGTACTTC.

The chain has TRBV5-1 and TRBJ2-7; D call uncertain. The CDR3 covers 12 residues. Germline V lookup: CDR1 SGHRS, CDR2 YFSETQ. Trimming took off 4 bases at V and 7 bases at J, with 12 bases between the two ends. CDR3 coding DNA: TGCGCCAGCAGCCCCCTAAATGGGGAGCAGTACTTC. Translated: CASSPLNGEQYF.